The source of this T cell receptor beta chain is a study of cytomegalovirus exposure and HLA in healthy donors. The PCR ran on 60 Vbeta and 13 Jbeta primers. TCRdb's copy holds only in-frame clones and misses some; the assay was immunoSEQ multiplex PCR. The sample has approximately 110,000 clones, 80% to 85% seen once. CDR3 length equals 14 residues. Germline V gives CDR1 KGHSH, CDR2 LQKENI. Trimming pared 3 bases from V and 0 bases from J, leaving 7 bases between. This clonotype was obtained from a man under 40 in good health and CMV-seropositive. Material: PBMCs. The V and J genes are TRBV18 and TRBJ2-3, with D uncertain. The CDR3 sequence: CASSPSASTDTQYF. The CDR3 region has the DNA TGTGCCAGCTCACCGAGCGCTAGCACAGATACGCAGTATTTT.